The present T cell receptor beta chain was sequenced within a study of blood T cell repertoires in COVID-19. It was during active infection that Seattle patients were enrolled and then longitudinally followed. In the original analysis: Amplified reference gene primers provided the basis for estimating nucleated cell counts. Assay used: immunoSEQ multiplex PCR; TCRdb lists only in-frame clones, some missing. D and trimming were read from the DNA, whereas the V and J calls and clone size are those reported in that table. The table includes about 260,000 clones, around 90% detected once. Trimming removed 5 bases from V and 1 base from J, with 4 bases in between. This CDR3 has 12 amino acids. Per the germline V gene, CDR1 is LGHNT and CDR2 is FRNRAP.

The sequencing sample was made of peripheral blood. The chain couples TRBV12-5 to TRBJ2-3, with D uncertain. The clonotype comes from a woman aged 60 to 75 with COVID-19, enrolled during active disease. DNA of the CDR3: TGTGCTAGTGGTCCAGGCACAGATACGCAGTATTTT. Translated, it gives CASGPGTDTQYF.